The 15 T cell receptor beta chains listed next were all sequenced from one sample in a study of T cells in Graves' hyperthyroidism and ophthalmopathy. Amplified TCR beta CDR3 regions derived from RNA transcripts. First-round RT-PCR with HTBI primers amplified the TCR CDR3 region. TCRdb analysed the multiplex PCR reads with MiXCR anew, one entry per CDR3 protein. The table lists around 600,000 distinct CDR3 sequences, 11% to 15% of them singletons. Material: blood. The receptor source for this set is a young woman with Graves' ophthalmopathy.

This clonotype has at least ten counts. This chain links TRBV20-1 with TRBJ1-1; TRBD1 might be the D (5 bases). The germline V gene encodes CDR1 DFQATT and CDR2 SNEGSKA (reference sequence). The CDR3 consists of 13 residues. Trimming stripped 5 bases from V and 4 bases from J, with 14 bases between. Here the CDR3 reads CSAPHRTTTEAFF. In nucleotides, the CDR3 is TGCAGTGCTCCTCACAGGACTACCACTGAAGCTTTCTTT.

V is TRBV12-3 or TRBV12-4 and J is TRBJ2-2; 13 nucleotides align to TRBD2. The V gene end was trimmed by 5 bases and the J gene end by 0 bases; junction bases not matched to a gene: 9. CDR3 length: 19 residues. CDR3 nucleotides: TGTGCCAGCAGTCCGGGACTAGCGGGACCCAACGCGAACACCGGGGAGCTGTTTTTT. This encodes CASSPGLAGPNANTGELFF.

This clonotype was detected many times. CDR3 region: CASSRPSGSVSETQYF. The CDR3, as DNA: TGTGCCAGCAGCCGACCGAGCGGGAGCGTATCTGAGACCCAGTACTTC. The chain is built from TRBV7-8 and TRBJ2-5; 8 nucleotides agree with TRBD2. The junction had 13 bases not matched to a gene; V was cut back by 5 bases and J by 5 bases. CDR3 length equals 16 residues. Germline V gives CDR1 SGHVS, CDR2 FQNEAQ.

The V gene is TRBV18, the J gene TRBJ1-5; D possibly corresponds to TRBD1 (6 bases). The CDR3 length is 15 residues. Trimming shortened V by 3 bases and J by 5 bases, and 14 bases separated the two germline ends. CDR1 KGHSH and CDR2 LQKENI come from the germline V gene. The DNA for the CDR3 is TGTGCCAGCTCACCTACGGGACAAGGCTATCAGCCCCAGCATTTT. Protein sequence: CASSPTGQGYQPQHF. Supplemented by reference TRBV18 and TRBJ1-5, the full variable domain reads NAGVMQNPRHLVRRRGQEARLRCSPMKGHSHVYWYRQLPEEGLKFMVYLQKENIIDESGMPKERFSAEFPKEGPSILRIQQVVRGDSAAYFCASSPTGQGYQPQHFGDGTRLSIL.

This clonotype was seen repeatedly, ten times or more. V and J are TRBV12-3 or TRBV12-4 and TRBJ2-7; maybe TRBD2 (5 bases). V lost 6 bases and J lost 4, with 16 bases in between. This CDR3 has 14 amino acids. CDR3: CASSEGGSFYEQYF. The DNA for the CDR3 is TGTGCCAGCAGCGAGGGCGGGTCCTTTTACGAGCAGTACTTC.

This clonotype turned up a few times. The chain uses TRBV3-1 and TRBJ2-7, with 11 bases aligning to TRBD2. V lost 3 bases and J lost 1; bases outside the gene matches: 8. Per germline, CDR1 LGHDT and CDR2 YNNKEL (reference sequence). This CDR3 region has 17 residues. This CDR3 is CASSHASGTSGSYEQYF. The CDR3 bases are TGTGCCAGCAGCCACGCCTCCGGGACTAGCGGTTCCTACGAGCAGTACTTC.

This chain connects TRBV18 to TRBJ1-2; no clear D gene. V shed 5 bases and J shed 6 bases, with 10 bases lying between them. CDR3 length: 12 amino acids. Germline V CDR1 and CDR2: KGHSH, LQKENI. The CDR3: CASSGVNDGYTF. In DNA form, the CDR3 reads TGTGCCAGCTCAGGGGTTAATGATGGCTACACCTTC.

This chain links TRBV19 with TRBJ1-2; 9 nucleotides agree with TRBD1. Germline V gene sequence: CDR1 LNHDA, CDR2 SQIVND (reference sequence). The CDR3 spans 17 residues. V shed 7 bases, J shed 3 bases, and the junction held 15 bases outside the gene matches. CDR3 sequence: CASMDPAGQGSHYGYTF. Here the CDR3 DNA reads TGTGCCAGTATGGACCCAGCGGGACAGGGTTCCCACTATGGCTACACCTTC.

CDR3 nucleotides: TGTGCCAGCAGGATGGGTAGCCGGGGGCTCGGGGAGCTGTTTTTT. This translates into CASRMGSRGLGELFF. The rearrangement joins TRBV6-1 to TRBJ2-2; either TRBD1 or TRBD2 may fit D (6 bases each). This CDR3 is built from 15 residues. Germline CDR1 reads MNHNS; CDR2 reads SASEGT. The germline V and J ends were trimmed by 6 bases and 7 bases, with 18 bases remaining between them.

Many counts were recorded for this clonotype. The chain's CDR3 is CASSRGSGRYEQFF. In nucleotides, the CDR3 is TGTGCCAGCAGCCGGGGTAGCGGGAGATATGAGCAGTTCTTC. The V and J genes are TRBV7-2 and TRBJ2-1; 9 bases match TRBD2. CDR1 and CDR2 from the germline V gene are SGHTA and FQGNSA. Trimming at V came to 5 bases and at J to 8 bases, leaving 7 bases not matched to a gene. The CDR3 runs 14 residues.

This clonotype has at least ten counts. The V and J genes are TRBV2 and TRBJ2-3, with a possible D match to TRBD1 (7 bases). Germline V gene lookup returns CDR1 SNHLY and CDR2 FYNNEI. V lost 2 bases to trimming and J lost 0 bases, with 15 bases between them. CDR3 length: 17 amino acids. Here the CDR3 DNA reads TGTGCCAGCAGTGAAACGGGGGCAGGGGGGAGCACAGATACGCAGTATTTT. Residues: CASSETGAGGSTDTQYF.

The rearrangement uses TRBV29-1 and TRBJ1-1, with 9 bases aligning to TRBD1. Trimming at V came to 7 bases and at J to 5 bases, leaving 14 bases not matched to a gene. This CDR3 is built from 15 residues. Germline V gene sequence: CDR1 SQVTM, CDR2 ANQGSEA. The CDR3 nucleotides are TGCAGCGGCCTTAAAAGGGGACAGGGAGGAACTGAAGCTTTCTTT. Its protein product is CSGLKRGQGGTEAFF.

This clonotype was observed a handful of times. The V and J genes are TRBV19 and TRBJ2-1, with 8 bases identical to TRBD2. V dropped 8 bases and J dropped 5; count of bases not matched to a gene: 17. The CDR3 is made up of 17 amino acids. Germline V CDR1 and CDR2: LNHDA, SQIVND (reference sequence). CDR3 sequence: CASQFGIPGLDHNEQFF. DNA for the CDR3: TGTGCCAGTCAATTTGGAATACCGGGACTAGACCACAATGAGCAGTTCTTC. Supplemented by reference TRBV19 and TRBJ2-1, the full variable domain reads DGGITQSPKYLFRKEGQNVTLSCEQNLNHDAMYWYRQDPGQGLRLIYYSQIVNDFQKGDIAEGYSVSREKKESFPLTVTSAQKNPTAFYLCASQFGIPGLDHNEQFFGPGTRLTVL.

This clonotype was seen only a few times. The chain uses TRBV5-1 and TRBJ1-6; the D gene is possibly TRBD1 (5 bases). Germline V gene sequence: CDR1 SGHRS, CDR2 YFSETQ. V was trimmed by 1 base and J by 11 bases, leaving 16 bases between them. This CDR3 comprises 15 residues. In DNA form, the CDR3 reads TGCGCCAGCAGCTTGAAAGAGGGACTGGAGGCACCCCTCCACTTT. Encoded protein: CASSLKEGLEAPLHF.

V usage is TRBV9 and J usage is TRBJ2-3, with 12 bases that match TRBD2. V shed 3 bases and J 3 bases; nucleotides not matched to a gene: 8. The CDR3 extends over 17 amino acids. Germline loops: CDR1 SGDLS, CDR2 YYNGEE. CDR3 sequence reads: CASSAPGLAGFTDTQYF. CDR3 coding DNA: TGTGCCAGCAGCGCTCCGGGACTAGCGGGTTTTACAGATACGCAGTATTTT. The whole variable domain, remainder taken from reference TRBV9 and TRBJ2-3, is DSGVTQTPKHLITATGQRVTLRCSPRSGDLSVYWYQQSLDQGLQFLIQYYNGEERAKGNILERFSAQQFPDLHSELNLSSLELGDSALYFCASSAPGLAGFTDTQYFGPGTRLTVL.